Listed below are T cell receptor beta chains from one sample, sequenced in a study of CXCR3-negative and CXCR3-positive naive CD8 T cells. From the 5' RACE reads, TCRdb lists one entry per CDR3 protein and no DNA. Recorded for this sample: under 150,000 distinct CDR3 sequences. Sequencing used naive CXCR3+ CD8+ T cells from blood. The receptors shown here come from a human donor in good health. Some clones in this sample may be carry-over from other donors' samples. CDR3s include the opening cysteine and the closing phenylalanine or tryptophan.

cdr3_aa	v_call	j_call
CSVEAGGLYEQYF	TRBV29-1	TRBJ2-7
CASRSGHGAGATEAFF	TRBV6-5	TRBJ1-1
CASLNYDENIQYF	TRBV7-9	TRBJ2-4
CASSLSPILPDTQYF	TRBV5-1	TRBJ2-3
CSVSSLGRKNTGELFF	TRBV29-1	TRBJ2-2
CASSTGLAGAVNEQFF	TRBV14	TRBJ2-1
CASSFRHGQRDTEAFF	TRBV12-3/TRBV12-4	TRBJ1-1
CASSQDRAGMETQYF	TRBV3-1	TRBJ2-5
CASSFLAGRPDEQFF	TRBV5-6	TRBJ2-1
CASSWDRARGPQHF	TRBV19	TRBJ1-5
CASHGGLEQYF	TRBV2	TRBJ2-7
CASSQGLASGPDEQYF	TRBV4-2	TRBJ2-7
CASSIGEGRNTEAFF	TRBV11-2	TRBJ1-1
CASSLARTGYVDEQYF	TRBV7-9	TRBJ2-7
CASTRDTGELFF	TRBV19	TRBJ2-2
CASSLGPSSGNTIYF	TRBV7-6	TRBJ1-3
CASSLRRIDEQFF	TRBV28	TRBJ2-1
CASSFAGAENTGELFF	TRBV12-3/TRBV12-4	TRBJ2-2
CASSLRTGNTEAFF	TRBV5-1	TRBJ1-1
CASSLAGASYEQYF	TRBV5-1	TRBJ2-7
CASSPRENTEAFF	TRBV7-9	TRBJ1-1
CSAIVLAGVGYEQYF	TRBV20-1	TRBJ2-7
CASSGGGAVSYEQYF	TRBV12-3/TRBV12-4	TRBJ2-7
CASSQKERGHKSSYEQYF	TRBV3-1	TRBJ2-7
CASSEGRGVYNEQFF	TRBV25-1	TRBJ2-1
CASSLRGAADTQYF	TRBV7-3	TRBJ2-3
CASSPEASYEQYF	TRBV4-2	TRBJ2-7
CASSEGSNQPQHF	TRBV9	TRBJ1-5
CASSSIRGCPGRDTEAFF	TRBV7-3	TRBJ1-1
CASSVASGAQAEQFF	TRBV9	TRBJ2-1
CASSLDSGDTQYF	TRBV11-2	TRBJ2-3
CSVEGVGQGETQYF	TRBV29-1	TRBJ2-5
CASRTARDSYNSPLHF	TRBV21-1	TRBJ1-6
CASSLGSATNTEAFF	TRBV5-1	TRBJ1-1
CASSSTPNREETQYF	TRBV7-9	TRBJ2-5
CASSLTTGTGYNEQFF	TRBV7-3	TRBJ2-1
CASSQGVSGELFF	TRBV6-6	TRBJ2-2
CASSLVAMNTEAFF	TRBV5-1	TRBJ1-1
CSVELRGHAYNEQFF	TRBV29-1	TRBJ2-1
CASSRPGQGATNEKLFF	TRBV28	TRBJ1-4
CASMGFSPYEQYF	TRBV19	TRBJ2-7
CSVEQLGEAFF	TRBV29-1	TRBJ1-1
CATSRVGIAASGLQYEQYF	TRBV15	TRBJ2-7
CASSHSGVPNTGELFF	TRBV7-2	TRBJ2-2
CASSQESRPGIVGELFF	TRBV14	TRBJ2-2
CSVEGLLGSYEQYF	TRBV29-1	TRBJ2-7
CASSALAGEVDEQFF	TRBV6-4	TRBJ2-1
CASSVNREESETQYF	TRBV9	TRBJ2-5
CASSSQTAGARRRQFF	TRBV3-1	TRBJ2-1
CASSLEGSASYEQYF	TRBV11-1	TRBJ2-7
CASSFQTEQQVSSYEQYF	TRBV28	TRBJ2-7
CASSQARSNTGELFF	TRBV14	TRBJ2-2
CATSGRWGDYGYTF	TRBV15	TRBJ1-2
CASSASGSLVGSEKLFF	TRBV9	TRBJ1-4